This T cell receptor beta chain was captured in a study of T cell responses to AZD1222 COVID-19 vaccine. Germline V CDR1 and CDR2: LNHDA, SQIVND (reference sequence). The CDR3 loop spans 14 amino acids. V was trimmed by 6 bases and J by 7 bases, leaving 18 bases between them. Study-level points and caveats: After the peak T cell response, and only then, were repertoires sampled. Most donors were white British and more were female, and clonal diversity was possibly underestimated. Targets within unmutated variant regions were reportedly found for nearly half of spike-specific TCRs.

Using immunoSEQ multiplex PCR, the repertoire was profiled, and TCRdb retains in-frame clones only, with some absent. Of around 260,000 clones in the sample, more than 80% are singletons; the top ten hold roughly 0.6%. Comment on this clone: Its antigen remains unknown.

The sample in question was peripheral blood, obtained on day 0 of AZD1222 vaccination. The chain is built from TRBV19 and TRBJ1-1; possibly TRBD1 for D (6 bases). The clonotype originates from an adult in good health. The CDR3 DNA reads as TGTGCCAGTAGGACAGGTCCGGGCATCGGTGAAGCTTTCTTT. This sequence encodes CASRTGPGIGEAFF.